The clone carrying this TCR beta chain has a count of ten or more. The data originate from a study of blood T cells in healthy people across ages. This CDR3 has 15 residues. Germline-derived CDR1 and CDR2 are ENHRY and SYGVKD. The V end lost 2 bases, the J end lost 5 bases, and 16 bases lay between the germline ends. Using a J-beta primer mix together with a sample-barcoded 5' primer, a second PCR was run for about 6 to 11 cycles. TCRdb ran MiXCR on the 5' RACE reads and lists one entry per CDR3 protein. The data hold 1.5 million to 2 million distinct CDR3 sequences, with 28% observed a single time. Sample: blood. V and J are TRBV10-3 and TRBJ2-7; weak D call: TRBD1 (5 bases). This receptor was obtained from a woman in her twenties or thirties in good health. CDR3: CAISEGHPTENEQYF. The CDR3 nucleotides read TGTGCCATCAGTGAGGGACATCCTACGGAGAACGAGCAGTACTTC.